This is a list of T cell receptor beta chains from one sample in a study of human T cells and chemical hapten exposure. Each CDR3 protein is one row after TCRdb ran MiXCR on the RACE reads. The sample holds roughly 200,000 distinct CDR3 sequences; approximately 26% are singletons and the top ten take roughly 2.3%. The material sequenced was whole blood, taken in connection with sensitization to the hapten diphenylcyclopropenone (DPC). The receptors were gathered from a woman in her thirties or forties with alopecia areata. Some clones in this sample may be carry-over from other donors' samples. Both conserved end residues are trimmed from each CDR3. Expanded clones get a size class; other rows say once, few or many, or leave the size out.

CDR3aa | len | j_gene | v_gene | abundance
SAVQRGAYNEQF | 12 | TRBJ2-1 | TRBV29-1 | few
ASRLAGGADTQY | 12 | TRBJ2-3 | TRBV12-3/TRBV12-4 | NA
ASRRDSSYDQY | 11 | TRBJ2-7 | TRBV4-2 | NA
ASSLVSGRGDEQF | 13 | TRBJ2-1 | TRBV7-3 | few
ASALRGGVYGYT | 12 | TRBJ1-2 | TRBV12-3/TRBV12-4 | NA
ASSKPGTGGEQY | 12 | TRBJ2-7 | TRBV12-3/TRBV12-4 | NA
ASSPSTSGAYEQY | 13 | TRBJ2-7 | TRBV11-1 | NA
ASSTGQNEKLF | 11 | TRBJ1-4 | TRBV5-1 | NA
ASRLGAEQY | 9 | TRBJ2-7 | TRBV6-2/TRBV6-3 | many
SGVGGGLAKETQY | 13 | TRBJ2-5 | TRBV20-1 | few
AISWQGEGEQF | 11 | TRBJ2-1 | TRBV10-3 | few
SASDTDSGANVLT | 13 | TRBJ2-6 | TRBV20-1 | NA
ASSTFGGAGGKQF | 13 | TRBJ2-1 | TRBV28 | few
ASSYSLGSPLH | 11 | TRBJ1-6 | TRBV6-5 | NA
ASSKRVSGANVLT | 13 | TRBJ2-6 | TRBV6-2/TRBV6-3 | few